This T cell receptor (beta chain) was sequenced in a study of blood T cell repertoires in COVID-19. Overall study: Italy, Spain and the United States were the sources of the convalescent and acute COVID-19 samples.

Germline assignment: CDR1 LNHDA and CDR2 SQIVND (reference sequence). The CDR3 has 13 amino acids. V lost 4 bases and J lost 8, with 11 bases in between. Repertoires were generated with immunoSEQ multiplex PCR, while TCRdb's copy carries only in-frame clones and drops some. The repertoire has under 150,000 clones, roughly four fifths of them found once; the top ten carry approximately 9%. The TCR originated in a woman of 80 years or more in a cohort sampled during active or convalescent COVID-19. The sequenced material came from peripheral blood. V and J are TRBV19 and TRBJ1-4; D uncertain. The CDR3 sequence: CASSTMVEEKLFF. CDR3 sequence (DNA): TGTGCCAGTAGTACTATGGTCGAAGAAAAACTGTTTTTT.